This T cell receptor beta chain originates from a study of T cells in Graves' hyperthyroidism and ophthalmopathy. Study overall: Peripheral blood was secured at the point of initial diagnosis, before any treatment. Notes on the study in general: Clonotypes that were expanded in thyroid above 0.001 mostly appeared in blood too.

CDR1 is LNHDA, CDR2 SQIVND, per germline (reference sequence). Trimming removed 7 bases at V and 6 bases at J, with 22 bases between. The CDR3 sequence is 15 residues long. Amplified TCR beta CDR3 regions came from RNA transcripts. Primed by the HTBI set, a first-round RT-PCR was run on the TCR CDR3. Via MiXCR, TCRdb re-called the multiplex PCR reads, giving one row per CDR3 protein. The sample yields hundreds of thousands of distinct CDR3 sequences, 12% to 15% seen once. Hyperthyroidism was newly diagnosed in patients aged 18 to 65 (duration under 2 months). Fresh peripheral blood, approximately 9.6 ml, yielded the PBMCs. This clonotype occurred a few times. Antigen unknown.

The sequencing input was blood. The sequence derives from a woman under 30 with Graves' hyperthyroidism. This chain connects TRBV19 to TRBJ2-7; D is possibly TRBD2 (6 bases). The CDR3 coding sequence is TGTGCCAGTACCATAAGTAGAGGCGGGAAGCTCGAGCAGTACTTC. It encodes CASTISRGGKLEQYF. The full variable domain, completed using reference TRBV19 and TRBJ2-7, is DGGITQSPKYLFRKEGQNVTLSCEQNLNHDAMYWYRQDPGQGLRLIYYSQIVNDFQKGDIAEGYSVSREKKESFPLTVTSAQKNPTAFYLCASTISRGGKLEQYFGPGTRLTVT.